The following is a TCR beta chain sequence with its context. Its antigen specificity is not known. No much larger clone is present one base from it, and per-base qualities are unavailable. High-throughput TCR beta sequencing profiled peripheral blood CD8+ and CD4+ T cells from healthy donors, Susac syndrome patients and multiple sclerosis patients. The Susac syndrome patients fulfilled recently defined diagnostic criteria for either definite or probable disease. CD8+ TEMRA cells were enriched by FACS, while bulk CD8+ and CD4+ T cells were purified by magnetic negative isolation. Blood was collected in EDTA tubes and processed within 24 hours, with PBMCs isolated through density gradient centrifugation. PBMCs intended for TCR sequencing were cryopreserved in liquid nitrogen and were subsequently thawed in a 37 degrees C water bath. The sorted or isolated CD4+, CD8+ and CD8+ TEMRA cells had a purity of 90% or higher.

The data are from a study of CD8 T cells in Susac syndrome (dated 2019 in TCRdb). The study in broad terms: Among the sequenced Susac syndrome patients, more than 5 had clinically active disease and eight were in clinical remission. CD8+ T cell repertoire clonality was compared between eleven to twelve healthy donors, approximately 14 Susac syndrome patients and roughly 15 multiple sclerosis patients. The study used repertoire sequencing to test whether antigen drove CD8+ T cell activation and differentiation in Susac syndrome. At blood withdrawal, Susac syndrome patients were therapy-naive, treated with corticosteroids (with IVIg additionally given to some), or treated with IVIg alone. Study-wide findings and limitations: Clonal expansion was seen in Susac syndrome CD8+ repertoires, peaking in CD8+ TEMRA cells and being greater in clinically active patients than in remitting ones. The number of individuals in the TCR sequencing and HLA analysis was recognized as being relatively small. Looking at Susac-specific public clones, the researchers identified roughly 17 in the total CD8+ repertoire and five or six in the CD8+ TEMRA repertoire.

RNA was extracted with the RNeasy kit and about 0.5 to 1 ug was reverse transcribed using random hexamers. The immunoSEQ multiplex PCR assay, which covers 54 Vbeta and 13 Jbeta segments, was used to amplify TCR beta CDR3 regions. To correct PCR amplification bias, a synthetic template baseline was used for both primer optimization and computational correction. For the original study's pipeline: Reads were annotated to V, D and J genes according to IMGT and were analyzed with immunoSEQ Analyzer, with only productive sequences retained. Clonality was calculated as one minus the Shannon entropy normalized by log2 of the number of productive unique sequences. For each patient and control, public and private clones were evaluated among the 100 most prevalent clones. Clones were defined as Susac-specific when absent from the healthy and MS cohorts, from roughly 1,000 published viral clones and from other ImmuneACCESS disease sequences. TCRdb reran the public reads through fastp at Q25 and MiXCR, keeping productive beta chains. Entries that share a CDR3 protein sequence are merged under the most common genes and DNA. In this record, the V and J calls reflect TCRdb's handling and not the investigators' own analysis. The sample table contains roughly 150,000 distinct CDR3 sequences; only one count was recorded for roughly 94% of them. Together, the top ten hold more than 0.15% of the sample.

The junction carries 12 bases between V and J, which are trimmed by 8 bases and 2 bases respectively. Taken from the germline V gene, the CDR1 and CDR2 loops are SGHVS and FQNEAQ. The CDR3 sequence holds 13 residues, the cysteine and phenylalanine included. The only DNA kept is the CDR3, 39 bases in frame from the first base. This receptor chain uses TRBV7-8 and TRBJ1-1, with the D gene too uncertain to name. Material: CD8+ T cells from PBMCs. The receptor comes from a human donor with Susac syndrome. CDR3 loop: CASGITANTEAFF. In nucleotides, the sequence is TGTGCCAGCGGCATTACAGCTAACACTGAAGCTTTCTTT.